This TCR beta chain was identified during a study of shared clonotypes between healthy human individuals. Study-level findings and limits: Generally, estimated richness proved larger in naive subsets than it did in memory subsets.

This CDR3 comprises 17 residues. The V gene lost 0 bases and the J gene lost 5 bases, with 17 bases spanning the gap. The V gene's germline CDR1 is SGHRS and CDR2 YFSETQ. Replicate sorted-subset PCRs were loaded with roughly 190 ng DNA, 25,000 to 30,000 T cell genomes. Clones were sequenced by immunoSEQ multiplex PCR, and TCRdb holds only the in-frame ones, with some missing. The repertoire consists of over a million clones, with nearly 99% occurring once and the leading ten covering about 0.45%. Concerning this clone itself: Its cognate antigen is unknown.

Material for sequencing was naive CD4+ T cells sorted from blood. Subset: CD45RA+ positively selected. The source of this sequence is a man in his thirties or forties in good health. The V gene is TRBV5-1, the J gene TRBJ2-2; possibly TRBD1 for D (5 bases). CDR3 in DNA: TGCGCCAGCAGCTTGGAGGTCGGACACCCTGGGACCGGGGAGCTGTTTTTT. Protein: CASSLEVGHPGTGELFF.